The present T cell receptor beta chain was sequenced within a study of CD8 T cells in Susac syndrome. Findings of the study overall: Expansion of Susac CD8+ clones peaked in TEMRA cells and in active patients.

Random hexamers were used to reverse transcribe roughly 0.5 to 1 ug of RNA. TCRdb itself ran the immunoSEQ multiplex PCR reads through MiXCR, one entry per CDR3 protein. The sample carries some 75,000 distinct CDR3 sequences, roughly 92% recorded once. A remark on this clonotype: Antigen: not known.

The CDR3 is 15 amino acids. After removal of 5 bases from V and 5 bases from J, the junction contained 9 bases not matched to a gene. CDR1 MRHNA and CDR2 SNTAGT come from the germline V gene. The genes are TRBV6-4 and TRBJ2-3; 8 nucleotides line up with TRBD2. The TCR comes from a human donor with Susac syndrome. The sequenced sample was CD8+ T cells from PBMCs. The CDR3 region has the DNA TGTGCCAGCAGTCCCACGGCGGGAGGTGTAGATACGCAGTATTTT. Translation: CASSPTAGGVDTQYF.